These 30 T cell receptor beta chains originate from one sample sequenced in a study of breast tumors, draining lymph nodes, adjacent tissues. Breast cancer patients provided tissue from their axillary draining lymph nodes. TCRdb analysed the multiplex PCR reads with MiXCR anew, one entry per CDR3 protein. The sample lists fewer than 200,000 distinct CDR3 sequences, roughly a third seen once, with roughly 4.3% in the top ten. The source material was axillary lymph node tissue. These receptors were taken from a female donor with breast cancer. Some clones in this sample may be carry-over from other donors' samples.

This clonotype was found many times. The CDR3 sequence is CASSGLAGGGDTQYF. CDR3 sequence (DNA): TGTGCCAGCAGTGGACTAGCGGGAGGTGGGGATACGCAGTATTTT. The chain recombines TRBV2 with TRBJ2-3, with 13 bases matching TRBD2. Trimming removed 4 bases from V and 6 bases from J; junction bases left unmatched: 4. CDR3 length: 15 residues. The germline gives CDR1 SNHLY, CDR2 FYNNEI.

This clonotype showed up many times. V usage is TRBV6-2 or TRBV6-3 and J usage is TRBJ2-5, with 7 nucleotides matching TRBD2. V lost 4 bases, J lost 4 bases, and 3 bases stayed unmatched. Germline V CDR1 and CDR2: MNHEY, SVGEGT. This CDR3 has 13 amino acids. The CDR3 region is CASSFGGGETQYF. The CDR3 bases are TGTGCCAGCAGTTTTGGCGGGGGAGAGACCCAGTACTTC.

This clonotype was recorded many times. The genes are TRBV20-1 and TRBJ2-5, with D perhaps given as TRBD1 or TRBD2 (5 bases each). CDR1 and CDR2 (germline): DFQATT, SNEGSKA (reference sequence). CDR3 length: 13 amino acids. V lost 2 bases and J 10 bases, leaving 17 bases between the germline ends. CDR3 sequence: CSARRQGPRDQYF. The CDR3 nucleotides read TGCAGTGCTAGAAGGCAGGGCCCCCGGGACCAGTACTTC.

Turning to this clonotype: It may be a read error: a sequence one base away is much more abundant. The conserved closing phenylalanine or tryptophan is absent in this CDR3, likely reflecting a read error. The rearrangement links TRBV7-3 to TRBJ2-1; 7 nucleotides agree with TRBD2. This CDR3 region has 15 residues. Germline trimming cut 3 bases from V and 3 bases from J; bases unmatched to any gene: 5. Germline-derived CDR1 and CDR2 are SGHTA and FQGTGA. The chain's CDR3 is CASSFTPGGYNEQFL. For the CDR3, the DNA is TGTGCCAGCAGCTTTACTCCGGGGGGCTACAATGAGCAGTTCCTC.

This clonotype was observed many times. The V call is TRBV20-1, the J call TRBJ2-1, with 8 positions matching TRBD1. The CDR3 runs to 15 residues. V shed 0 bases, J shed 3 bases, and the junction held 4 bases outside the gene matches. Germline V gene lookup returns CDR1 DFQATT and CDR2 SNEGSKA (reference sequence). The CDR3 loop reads CSAREGQAIYNEQFF. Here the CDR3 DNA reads TGCAGTGCTAGAGAGGGACAGGCTATCTACAATGAGCAGTTCTTC.

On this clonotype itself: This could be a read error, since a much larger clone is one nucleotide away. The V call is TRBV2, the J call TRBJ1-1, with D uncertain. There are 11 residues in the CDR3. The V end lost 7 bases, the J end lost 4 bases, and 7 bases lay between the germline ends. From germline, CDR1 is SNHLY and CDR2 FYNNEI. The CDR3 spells CASNLSTEAFF. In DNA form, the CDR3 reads TGTGCCAGCAACCTGAGCACTGAAGCTTTCTTT.

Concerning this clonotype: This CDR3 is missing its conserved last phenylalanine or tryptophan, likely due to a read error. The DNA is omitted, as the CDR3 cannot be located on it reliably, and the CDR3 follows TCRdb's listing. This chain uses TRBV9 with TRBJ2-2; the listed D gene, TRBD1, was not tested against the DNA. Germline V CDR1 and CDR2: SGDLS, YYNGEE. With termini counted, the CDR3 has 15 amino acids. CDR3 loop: CASSVGTVNTGEPFL.

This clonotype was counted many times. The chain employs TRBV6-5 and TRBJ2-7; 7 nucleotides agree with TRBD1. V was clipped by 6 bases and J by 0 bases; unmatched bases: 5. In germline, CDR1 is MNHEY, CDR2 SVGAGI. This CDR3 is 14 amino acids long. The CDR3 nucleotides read TGTGCCAGCAGCCGAGGACAGGCCTCCTACGAGCAGTACTTC. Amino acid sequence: CASSRGQASYEQYF.

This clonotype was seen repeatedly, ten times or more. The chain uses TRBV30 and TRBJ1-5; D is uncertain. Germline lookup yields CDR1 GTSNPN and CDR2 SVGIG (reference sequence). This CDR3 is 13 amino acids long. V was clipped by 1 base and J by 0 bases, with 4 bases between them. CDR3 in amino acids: CAWSGDSNQPQHF. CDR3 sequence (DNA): TGTGCCTGGAGTGGGGATAGCAATCAGCCCCAGCATTTT.

The CDR3 nucleotides are TGTGCCAGCAGCCAAGTACTAGCGACAATCTACAATGAGCAGTTCTTC. Residues: CASSQVLATIYNEQFF. The J gene is TRBJ2-1, the V gene TRBV3-1; 7 bases fit TRBD2. Germline CDR1 LGHDT, CDR2 YNNKEL (reference sequence). The CDR3 extends over 16 amino acids. V lost 1 base and J lost 3; bases outside the gene matches: 6.

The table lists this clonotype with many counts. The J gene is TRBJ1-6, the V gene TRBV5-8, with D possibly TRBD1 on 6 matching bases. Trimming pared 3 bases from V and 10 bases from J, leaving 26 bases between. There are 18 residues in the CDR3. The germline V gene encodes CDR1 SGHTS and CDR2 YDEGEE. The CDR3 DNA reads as TGTGCCAGCAGCTGGCGTTCGGGGGGCGCAGGGGTCGGATCACCCCTCCACTTT. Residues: CASSWRSGGAGVGSPLHF.

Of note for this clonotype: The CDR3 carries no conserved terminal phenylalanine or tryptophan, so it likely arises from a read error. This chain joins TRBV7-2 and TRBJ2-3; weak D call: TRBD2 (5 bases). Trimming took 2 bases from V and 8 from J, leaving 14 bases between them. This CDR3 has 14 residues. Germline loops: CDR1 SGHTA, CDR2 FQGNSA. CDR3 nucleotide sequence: TGTGCCAGCAGCTTACGGAGCGGCAAGGGTACGCAGTATCTT. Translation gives CASSLRSGKGTQYL.

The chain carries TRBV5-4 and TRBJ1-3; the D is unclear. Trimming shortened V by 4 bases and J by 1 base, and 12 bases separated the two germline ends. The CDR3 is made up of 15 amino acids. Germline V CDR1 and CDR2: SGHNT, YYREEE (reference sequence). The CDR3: CASSQRTASGNTIYF. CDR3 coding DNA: TGTGCCAGCAGCCAGAGGACCGCTTCTGGAAACACCATATATTTT.

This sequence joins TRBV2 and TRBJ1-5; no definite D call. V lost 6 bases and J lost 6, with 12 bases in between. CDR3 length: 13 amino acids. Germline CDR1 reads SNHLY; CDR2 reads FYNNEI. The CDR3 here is CASRERTPQPQHF. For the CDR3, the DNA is TGTGCCAGCAGGGAAAGGACGCCTCAGCCCCAGCATTTT.

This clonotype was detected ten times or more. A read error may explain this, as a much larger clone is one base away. The CDR3: CASSDETGSSSPLHF. The DNA for the CDR3 is TGCGCCAGCAGTGACGAGACAGGGAGCAGTTCACCCCTCCACTTT. The chain carries TRBV10-2 and TRBJ1-6; 7 bases line up with TRBD1. The J segment lost 9 bases and the V segment lost 3 bases, leaving 8 bases of the junction unmatched. Germline-derived CDR1 and CDR2 are WSHSY and SAAADI. CDR3 length equals 15 residues.

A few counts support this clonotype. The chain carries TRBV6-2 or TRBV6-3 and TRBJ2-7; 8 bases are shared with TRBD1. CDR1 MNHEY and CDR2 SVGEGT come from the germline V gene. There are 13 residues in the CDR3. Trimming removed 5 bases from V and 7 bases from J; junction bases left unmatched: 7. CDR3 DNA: TGTGCCAGCAGTAAACAGGGGGTTGGGGAGCAGTACTTC. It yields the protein CASSKQGVGEQYF.

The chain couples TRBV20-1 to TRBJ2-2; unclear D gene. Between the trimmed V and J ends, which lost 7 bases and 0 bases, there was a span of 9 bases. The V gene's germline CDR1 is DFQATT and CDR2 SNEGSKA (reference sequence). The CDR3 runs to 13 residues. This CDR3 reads CSVSRANTGELFF. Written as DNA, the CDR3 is TGCAGTGTCAGTAGAGCGAACACCGGGGAGCTGTTTTTT.

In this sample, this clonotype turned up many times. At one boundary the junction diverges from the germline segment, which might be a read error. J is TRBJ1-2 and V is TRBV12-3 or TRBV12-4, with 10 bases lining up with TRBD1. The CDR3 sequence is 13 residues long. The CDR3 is CASTPTGGNGHTF. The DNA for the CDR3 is TGTGCCAGCACCCCGACAGGGGGCAATGGCCACACCTTC.

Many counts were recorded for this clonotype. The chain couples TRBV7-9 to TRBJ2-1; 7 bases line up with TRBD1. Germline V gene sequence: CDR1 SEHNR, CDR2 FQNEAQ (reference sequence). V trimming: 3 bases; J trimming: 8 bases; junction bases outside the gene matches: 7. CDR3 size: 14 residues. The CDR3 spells CASSFGTVGDEQFF. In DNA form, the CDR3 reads TGTGCCAGCAGCTTTGGGACAGTTGGGGATGAGCAGTTCTTC.

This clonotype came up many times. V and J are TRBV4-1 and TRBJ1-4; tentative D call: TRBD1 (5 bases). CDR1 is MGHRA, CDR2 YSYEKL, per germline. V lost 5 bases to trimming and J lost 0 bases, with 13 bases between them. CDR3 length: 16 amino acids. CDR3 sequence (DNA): TGCGCCAGCAGCTCTCCCGGGGGGACAACTAATGAAAAACTGTTTTTT. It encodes CASSSPGGTTNEKLFF.

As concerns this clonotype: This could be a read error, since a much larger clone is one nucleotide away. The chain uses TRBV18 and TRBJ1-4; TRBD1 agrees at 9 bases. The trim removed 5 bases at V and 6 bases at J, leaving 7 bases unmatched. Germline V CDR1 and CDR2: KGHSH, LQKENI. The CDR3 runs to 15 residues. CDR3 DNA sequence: TGTGCCAGCTCATCGTGGACAGGGGAGGATGAAAAACTGTTTTTT. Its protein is CASSSWTGEDEKLFF.

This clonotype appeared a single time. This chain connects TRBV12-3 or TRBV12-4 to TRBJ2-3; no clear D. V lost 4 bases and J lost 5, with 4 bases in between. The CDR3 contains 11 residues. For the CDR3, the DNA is TGTGCCAGCAGTTGGGGAGATACGCAGTATTTT. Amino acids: CASSWGDTQYF.

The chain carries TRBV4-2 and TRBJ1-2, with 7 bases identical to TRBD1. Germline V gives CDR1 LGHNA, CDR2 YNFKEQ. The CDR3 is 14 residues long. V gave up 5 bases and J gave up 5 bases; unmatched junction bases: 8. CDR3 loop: CASSTGDPLYGYTF. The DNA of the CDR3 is TGTGCCAGCAGCACAGGGGATCCCCTATATGGCTACACCTTC.

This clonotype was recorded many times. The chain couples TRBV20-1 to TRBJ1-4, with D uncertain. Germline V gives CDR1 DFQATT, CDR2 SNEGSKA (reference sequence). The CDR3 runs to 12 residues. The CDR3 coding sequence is TGCGGCTGCCGTGAGGCGGATGAAAAACTGTTTTTT. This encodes CGCREADEKLFF.

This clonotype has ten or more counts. The CDR3 DNA follows: TGTGCCAGCAGCTATGCGGGGGGGAGGAATGAGCAGTTCTTC. Amino acid sequence: CASSYAGGRNEQFF. The gene calls are TRBV7-3 and TRBJ2-1, with TRBD2 matching 9 bases. CDR3 length equals 14 residues. The germline V gene encodes CDR1 SGHTA and CDR2 FQGTGA. The J segment lost 7 bases and the V segment lost 4 bases, leaving 5 bases of the junction unmatched.

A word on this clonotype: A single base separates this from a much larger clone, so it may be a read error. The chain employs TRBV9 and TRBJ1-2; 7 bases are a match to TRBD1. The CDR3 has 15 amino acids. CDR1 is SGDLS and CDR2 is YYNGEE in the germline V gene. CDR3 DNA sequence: TGTGCCAGCAGCGTAGCTCGACAGGGTGGCTATGGCTCCACCTTC. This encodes CASSVARQGGYGSTF.

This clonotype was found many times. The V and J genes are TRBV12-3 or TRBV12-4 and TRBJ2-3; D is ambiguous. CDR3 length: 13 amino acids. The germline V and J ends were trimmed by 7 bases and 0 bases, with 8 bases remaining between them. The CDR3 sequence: CASNGGSTDTQYF. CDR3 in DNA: TGTGCCAGCAATGGCGGCAGCACAGATACGCAGTATTTT.

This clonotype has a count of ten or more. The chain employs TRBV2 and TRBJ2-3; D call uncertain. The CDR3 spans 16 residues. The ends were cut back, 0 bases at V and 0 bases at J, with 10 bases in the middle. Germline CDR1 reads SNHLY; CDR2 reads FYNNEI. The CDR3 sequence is CASSEALSASTDTQYF. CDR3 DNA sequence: TGTGCCAGCAGTGAAGCGCTAAGTGCTAGCACAGATACGCAGTATTTT.

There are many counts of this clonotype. The CDR3 loop reads CSASGVESLASVETQYF. CDR3 DNA: TGCAGTGCTTCCGGAGTGGAATCACTAGCGAGCGTTGAGACCCAGTACTTC. The rearrangement links TRBV20-1 to TRBJ2-5; 7 bases line up with TRBD2. Germline-derived CDR1 and CDR2 are DFQATT and SNEGSKA (reference sequence). J lost 5 bases, V lost 5 bases, and 20 bases had no gene match. This CDR3 has 17 residues.

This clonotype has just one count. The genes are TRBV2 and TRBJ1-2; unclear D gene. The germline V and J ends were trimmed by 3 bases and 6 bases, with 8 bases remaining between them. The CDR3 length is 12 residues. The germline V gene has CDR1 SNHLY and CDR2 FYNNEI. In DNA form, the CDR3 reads TGTGCCAGCAGTGATGTGAGCCATGGCTACACCTTC. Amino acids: CASSDVSHGYTF.